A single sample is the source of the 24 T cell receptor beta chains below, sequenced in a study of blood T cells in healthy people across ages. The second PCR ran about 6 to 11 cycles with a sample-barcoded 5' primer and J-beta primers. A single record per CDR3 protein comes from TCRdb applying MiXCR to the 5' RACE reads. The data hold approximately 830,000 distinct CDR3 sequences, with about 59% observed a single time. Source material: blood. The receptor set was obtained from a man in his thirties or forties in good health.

The DNA of the CDR3 is TGTGCCAGCTCACCGGGGGAGACAAACATTCAGTACTTC. Translation gives CASSPGETNIQYF. The chain combines TRBV18 with TRBJ2-4; D assignment may be TRBD1 or TRBD2 (5 bases each). Germline loops: CDR1 KGHSH, CDR2 LQKENI. Trimming shortened V by 3 bases and J by 6 bases, and 9 bases separated the two germline ends. The CDR3 is 13 residues long.

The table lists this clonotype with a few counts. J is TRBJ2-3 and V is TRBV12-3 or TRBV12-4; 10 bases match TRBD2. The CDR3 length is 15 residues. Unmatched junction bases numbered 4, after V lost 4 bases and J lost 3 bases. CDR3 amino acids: CASSSSGGATDTQYF. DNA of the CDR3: TGTGCCAGCAGTTCGAGCGGGGGGGCAACAGATACGCAGTATTTT.

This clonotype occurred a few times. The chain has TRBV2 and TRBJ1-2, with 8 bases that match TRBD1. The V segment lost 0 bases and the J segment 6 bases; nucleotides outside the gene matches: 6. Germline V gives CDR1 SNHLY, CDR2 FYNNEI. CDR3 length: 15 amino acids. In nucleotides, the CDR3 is TGTGCCAGCAGTGAAGCCCCAGGCAGGGGGCATGGCTACACCTTC. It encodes CASSEAPGRGHGYTF.

CDR3 region: CASSLSEGTYNSPLHF. CDR3 sequence (DNA): TGTGCCAGCAGCTTGTCCGAAGGGACCTATAATTCACCCCTCCACTTT. V usage is TRBV7-9 and J usage is TRBJ1-6, with no clear D. CDR3 length: 16 residues. Germline V gives CDR1 SEHNR, CDR2 FQNEAQ (reference sequence). The germline V and J ends were trimmed by 3 bases and 2 bases, with 11 bases remaining between them.

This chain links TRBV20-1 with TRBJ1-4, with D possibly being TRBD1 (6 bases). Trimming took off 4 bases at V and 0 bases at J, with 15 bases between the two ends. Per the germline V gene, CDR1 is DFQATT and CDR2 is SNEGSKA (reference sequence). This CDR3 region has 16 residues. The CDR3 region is CSATPFRQATNEKLFF. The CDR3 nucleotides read TGCAGTGCTACACCCTTTCGACAGGCAACTAATGAAAAACTGTTTTTT.

This chain's CDR3 is CASSTRGGRTDTQYF. The CDR3 DNA reads TGTGCCAGCAGCACCCGGGGGGGGCGCACAGATACGCAGTATTTT. The chain couples TRBV11-2 to TRBJ2-3; 8 bases are a match to TRBD2. Germline V gene data show CDR1 as SGHAT and CDR2 as FQNNGV. The CDR3 is 15 amino acids. V gave up 5 bases and J gave up 1 base; unmatched junction bases: 5.

Here the CDR3 reads CSGGQSQETQYF. The CDR3 coding sequence is TGCAGCGGTGGACAGTCACAAGAGACCCAGTACTTC. V gene TRBV29-1 combines with J gene TRBJ2-7; tentative D call: TRBD1 (6 bases). The J call may be in error: the DNA end matches TRBJ2-5 better. Germline lookup yields CDR1 SQVTM and CDR2 ANQGSEA. The CDR3 is 12 residues long.

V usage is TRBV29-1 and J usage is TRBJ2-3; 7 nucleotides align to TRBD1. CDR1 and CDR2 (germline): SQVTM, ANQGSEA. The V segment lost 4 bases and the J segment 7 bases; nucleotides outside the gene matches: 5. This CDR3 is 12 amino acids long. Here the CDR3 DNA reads TGCAGCGTTGCTAAGGGGGCAAATACGCAGTATTTT. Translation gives CSVAKGANTQYF.

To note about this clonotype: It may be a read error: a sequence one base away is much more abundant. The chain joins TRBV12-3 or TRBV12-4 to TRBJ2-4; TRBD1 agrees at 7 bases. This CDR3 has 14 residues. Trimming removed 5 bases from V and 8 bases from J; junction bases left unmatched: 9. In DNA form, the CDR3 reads TGTGCCAGCAGTGTAGGATCCCAGGGGGACATTCAGTACTTC. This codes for CASSVGSQGDIQYF.

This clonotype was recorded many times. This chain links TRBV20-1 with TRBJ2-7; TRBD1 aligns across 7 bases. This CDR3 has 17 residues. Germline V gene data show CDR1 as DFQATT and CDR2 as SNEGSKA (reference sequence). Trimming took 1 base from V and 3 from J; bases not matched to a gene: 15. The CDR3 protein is CSARGDTGEAVNYEQYF. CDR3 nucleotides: TGCAGTGCTAGAGGCGACACAGGGGAAGCGGTTAACTACGAGCAGTACTTC.

In DNA, the CDR3 is TGTGCCAGCAGTTCGAAACAGGGGGTGGGAGAGACCCAGTACTTC. It is translated as CASSSKQGVGETQYF. The V gene is TRBV7-2, the J gene TRBJ2-5; 8 bases agree with TRBD1. J was trimmed by 4 bases and V by 6 bases; bases with no gene match: 10. This CDR3 region has 15 residues. The germline CDR1 and CDR2 sequences are SGHTA and FQGNSA.

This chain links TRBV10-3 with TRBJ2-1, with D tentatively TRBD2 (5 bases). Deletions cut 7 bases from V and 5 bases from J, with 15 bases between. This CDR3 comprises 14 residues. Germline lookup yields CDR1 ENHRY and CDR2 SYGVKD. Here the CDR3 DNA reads TGTGCCATCACCAAAGGAGGAGGTCACAATGAGCAGTTCTTC. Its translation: CAITKGGGHNEQFF.

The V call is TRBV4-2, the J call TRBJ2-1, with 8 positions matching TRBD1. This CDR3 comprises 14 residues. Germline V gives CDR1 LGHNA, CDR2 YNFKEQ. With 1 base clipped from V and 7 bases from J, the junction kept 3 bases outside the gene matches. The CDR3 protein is CASSQGTGLNEQFF. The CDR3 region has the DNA TGTGCCAGCAGCCAAGGGACAGGGTTGAATGAGCAGTTCTTC.

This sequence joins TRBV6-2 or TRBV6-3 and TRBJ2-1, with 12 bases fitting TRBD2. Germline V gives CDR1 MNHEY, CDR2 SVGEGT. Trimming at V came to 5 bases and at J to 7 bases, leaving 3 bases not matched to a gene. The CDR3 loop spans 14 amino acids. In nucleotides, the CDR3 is TGTGCCAGCAGTGGGACTAGCGGGTTGAATGAGCAGTTCTTC. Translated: CASSGTSGLNEQFF.

The CDR3 reads CASSTKRGFSTDTQYF. The CDR3 DNA follows: TGTGCCAGCAGCACCAAGCGGGGGTTTAGCACAGATACGCAGTATTTT. V gene TRBV9 combines with J gene TRBJ2-3; 8 bases are a match to TRBD2. There are 16 residues in the CDR3. With V trimmed by 4 bases and J by 0 bases, 7 bases remained unmatched. CDR1 is SGDLS and CDR2 is YYNGEE in the germline V gene.

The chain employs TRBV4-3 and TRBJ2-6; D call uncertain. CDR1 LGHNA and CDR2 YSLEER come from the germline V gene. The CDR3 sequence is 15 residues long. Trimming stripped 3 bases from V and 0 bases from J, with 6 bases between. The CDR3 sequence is CASSHPNSGANVLTF. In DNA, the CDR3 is TGCGCCAGCAGCCATCCTAACTCTGGGGCCAACGTCCTGACTTTC.

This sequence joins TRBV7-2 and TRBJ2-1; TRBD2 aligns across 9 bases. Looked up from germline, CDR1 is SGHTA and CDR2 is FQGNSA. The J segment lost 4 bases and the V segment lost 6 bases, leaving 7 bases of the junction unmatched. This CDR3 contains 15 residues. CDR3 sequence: CASSRTSATYNEQFF. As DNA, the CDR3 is TGTGCCAGCAGTAGGACTAGCGCAACTTACAATGAGCAGTTCTTC.

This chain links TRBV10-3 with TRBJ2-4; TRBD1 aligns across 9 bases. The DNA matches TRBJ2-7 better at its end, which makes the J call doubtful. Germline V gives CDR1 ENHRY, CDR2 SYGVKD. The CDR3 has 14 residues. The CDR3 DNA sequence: TGTGCCATCAGTGCGGGACAGGGCTCCTACGAGCAGTACTTC. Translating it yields CAISAGQGSYEQYF.

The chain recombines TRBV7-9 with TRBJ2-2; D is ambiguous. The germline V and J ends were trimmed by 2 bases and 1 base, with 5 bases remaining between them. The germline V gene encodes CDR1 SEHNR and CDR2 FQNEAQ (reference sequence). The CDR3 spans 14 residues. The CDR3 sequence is CASSLPMNTGELFF. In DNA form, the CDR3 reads TGTGCCAGCAGCTTACCGATGAACACCGGGGAGCTGTTTTTT.

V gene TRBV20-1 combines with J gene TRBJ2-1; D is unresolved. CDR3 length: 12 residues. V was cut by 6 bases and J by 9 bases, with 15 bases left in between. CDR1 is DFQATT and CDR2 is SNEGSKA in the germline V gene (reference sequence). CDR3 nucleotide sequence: TGCAGTGCCAGACCCGAACAGCGTGAGCAGTTCTTC. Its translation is CSARPEQREQFF.

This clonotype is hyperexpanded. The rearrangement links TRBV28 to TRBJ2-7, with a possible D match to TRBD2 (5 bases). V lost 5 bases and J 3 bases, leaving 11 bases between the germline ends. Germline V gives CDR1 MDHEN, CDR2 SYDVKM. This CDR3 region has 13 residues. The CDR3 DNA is TGTGCCAGCAGTGTAGGACTCCACTACGAGCAGTACTTC. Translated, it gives CASSVGLHYEQYF.

The CDR3 spells CATSRDFGLAGAETQYF. The CDR3 nucleotides are TGTGCCACCAGCAGAGATTTTGGACTAGCGGGGGCGGAGACCCAGTACTTC. This chain links TRBV15 with TRBJ2-5; 13 bases are shared with TRBD2. Per the germline V gene, CDR1 is LNHNV and CDR2 is YYDKDF (reference sequence). The CDR3 sequence is 17 residues long. V was pared by 0 bases and J by 5 bases, with 6 bases of the junction left unmatched.

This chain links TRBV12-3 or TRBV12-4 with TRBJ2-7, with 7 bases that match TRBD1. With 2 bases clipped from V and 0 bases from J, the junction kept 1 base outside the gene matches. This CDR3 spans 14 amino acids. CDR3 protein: CASSLHRGSYEQYF. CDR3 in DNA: TGTGCCAGCAGTTTACACAGGGGCTCCTACGAGCAGTACTTC.

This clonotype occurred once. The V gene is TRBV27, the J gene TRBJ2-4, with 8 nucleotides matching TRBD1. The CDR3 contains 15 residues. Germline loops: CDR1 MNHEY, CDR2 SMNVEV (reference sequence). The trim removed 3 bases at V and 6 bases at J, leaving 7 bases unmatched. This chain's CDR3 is CASSLGQASSNIQYF. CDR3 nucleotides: TGTGCCAGCAGTTTGGGACAGGCCTCCTCAAACATTCAGTACTTC.